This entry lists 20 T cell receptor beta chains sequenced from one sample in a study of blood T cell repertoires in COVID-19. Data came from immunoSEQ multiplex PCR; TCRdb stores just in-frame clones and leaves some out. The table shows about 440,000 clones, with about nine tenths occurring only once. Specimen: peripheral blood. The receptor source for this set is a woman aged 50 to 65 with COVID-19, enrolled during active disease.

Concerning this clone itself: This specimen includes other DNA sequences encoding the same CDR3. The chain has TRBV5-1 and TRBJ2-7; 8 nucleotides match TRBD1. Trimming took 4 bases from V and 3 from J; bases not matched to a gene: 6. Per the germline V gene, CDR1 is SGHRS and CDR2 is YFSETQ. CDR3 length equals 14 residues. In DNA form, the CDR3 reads TGCGCCAGCAGCCTAGGACAGGGCCTCTACGAGCAGTACTTC. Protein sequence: CASSLGQGLYEQYF.

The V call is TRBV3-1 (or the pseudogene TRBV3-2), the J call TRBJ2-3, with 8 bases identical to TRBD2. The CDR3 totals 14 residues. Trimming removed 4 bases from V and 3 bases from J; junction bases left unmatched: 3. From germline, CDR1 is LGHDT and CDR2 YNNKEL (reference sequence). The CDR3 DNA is TGTGCCAGCAGCCCGGGGGGGGGTACAGATACGCAGTATTTT. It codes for CASSPGGGTDTQYF.

CDR3 loop: CASSLDVGGWDEQFF. The CDR3 region has the DNA TGTGCCAGCAGCTTAGATGTCGGGGGGTGGGATGAGCAGTTCTTC. The genes are TRBV11-3 and TRBJ2-1, with 7 positions matching TRBD2. Germline trimming cut 0 bases from V and 8 bases from J; bases unmatched to any gene: 7. Germline V CDR1 and CDR2: SGHNT, YENEEA. This CDR3 comprises 15 residues. Using reference TRBV11-3 and TRBJ2-1 for the parts outside the CDR3, the full variable domain is EAGVVQSPRYKIIEKKQPVAFWCNPISGHNTLYWYLQNLGQGPELLIRYENEEAVDDSQLPKDRFSAERLKGVDSTLKIQPAELGDSAVYLCASSLDVGGWDEQFFGPGTRLTVL.

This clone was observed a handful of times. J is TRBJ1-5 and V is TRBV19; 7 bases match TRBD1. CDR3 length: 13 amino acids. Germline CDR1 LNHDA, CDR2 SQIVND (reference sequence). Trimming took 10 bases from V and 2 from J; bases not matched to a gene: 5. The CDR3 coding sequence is TGTGCCACCCGAACAGGGGGCAATCAGCCCCAGCATTTT. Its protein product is CATRTGGNQPQHF. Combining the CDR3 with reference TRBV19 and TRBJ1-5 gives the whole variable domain DGGITQSPKYLFRKEGQNVTLSCEQNLNHDAMYWYRQDPGQGLRLIYYSQIVNDFQKGDIAEGYSVSREKKESFPLTVTSAQKNPTAFYLCATRTGGNQPQHFGDGTRLSIL.

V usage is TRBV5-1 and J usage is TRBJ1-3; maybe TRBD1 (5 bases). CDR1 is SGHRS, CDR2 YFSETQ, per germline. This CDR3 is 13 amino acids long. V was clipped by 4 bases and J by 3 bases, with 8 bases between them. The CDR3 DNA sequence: TGCGCCAGCAGCGCAGACAGTGGAAACACCATATATTTT. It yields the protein CASSADSGNTIYF.

CDR3 region: CASSLGGTGGGGGYTF. CDR3 sequence (DNA): TGTGCCAGCAGTCTAGGAGGGACAGGGGGCGGGGGTGGCTACACCTTC. The chain combines TRBV27 with TRBJ1-2, with 12 bases lining up with TRBD1. CDR3 length: 16 amino acids. Germline trimming cut 5 bases from V and 7 bases from J; bases unmatched to any gene: 11. Germline V lookup: CDR1 MNHEY, CDR2 SMNVEV (reference sequence).

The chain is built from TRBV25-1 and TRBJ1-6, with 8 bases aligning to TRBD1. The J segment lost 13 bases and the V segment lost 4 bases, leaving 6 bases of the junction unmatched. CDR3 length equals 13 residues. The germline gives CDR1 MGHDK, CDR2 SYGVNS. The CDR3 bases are TGTGCCAGCAGTGTTGACAGGGGTCTGCCCCTCCACTTT. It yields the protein CASSVDRGLPLHF.

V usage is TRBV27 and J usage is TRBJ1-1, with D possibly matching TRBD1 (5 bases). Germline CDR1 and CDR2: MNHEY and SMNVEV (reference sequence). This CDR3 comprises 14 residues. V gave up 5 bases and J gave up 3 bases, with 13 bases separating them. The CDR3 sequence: CASSRVRGDTEAFF. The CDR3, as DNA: TGTGCCAGCAGTCGCGTTCGGGGGGACACTGAAGCTTTCTTT.

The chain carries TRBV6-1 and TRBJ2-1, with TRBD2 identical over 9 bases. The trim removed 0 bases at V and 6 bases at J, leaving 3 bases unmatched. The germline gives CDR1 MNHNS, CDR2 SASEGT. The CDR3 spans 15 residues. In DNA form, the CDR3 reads TGTGCCAGCAGTGAAGCGCTAGCGGGGCTCAATGAGCAGTTCTTC. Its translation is CASSEALAGLNEQFF.

CDR3 loop: CASRRTALGYEQYF. The CDR3 DNA is TGTGCCAGCAGGCGGACAGCTCTCGGCTACGAGCAGTACTTC. The V call is TRBV2, the J call TRBJ2-7; possible D gene TRBD1, 6 bases. Germline values: CDR1 SNHLY, CDR2 FYNNEI. CDR3 length equals 14 residues. The germline V and J ends were trimmed by 6 bases and 3 bases, with 15 bases remaining between them.

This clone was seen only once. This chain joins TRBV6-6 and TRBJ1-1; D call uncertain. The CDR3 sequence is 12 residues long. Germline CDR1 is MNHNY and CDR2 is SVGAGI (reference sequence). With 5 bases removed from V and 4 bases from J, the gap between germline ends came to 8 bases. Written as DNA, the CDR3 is TGTGCCAGCAGTATCGAGGGCACTGAAGCTTTCTTT. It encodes CASSIEGTEAFF.

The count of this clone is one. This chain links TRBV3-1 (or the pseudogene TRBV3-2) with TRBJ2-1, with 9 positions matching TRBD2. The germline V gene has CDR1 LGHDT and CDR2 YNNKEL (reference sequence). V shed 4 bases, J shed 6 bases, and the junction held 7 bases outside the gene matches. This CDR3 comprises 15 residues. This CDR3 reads CASSPGLALSNEQFF. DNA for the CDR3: TGTGCCAGCAGCCCTGGACTAGCGTTATCCAATGAGCAGTTCTTC.

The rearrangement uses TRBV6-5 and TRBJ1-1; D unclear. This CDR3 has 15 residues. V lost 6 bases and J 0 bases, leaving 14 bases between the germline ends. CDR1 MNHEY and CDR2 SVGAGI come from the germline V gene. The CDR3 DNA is TGTGCCAGCAGGCTTCCCGGGGTAATGAACACTGAAGCTTTCTTT. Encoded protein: CASRLPGVMNTEAFF.

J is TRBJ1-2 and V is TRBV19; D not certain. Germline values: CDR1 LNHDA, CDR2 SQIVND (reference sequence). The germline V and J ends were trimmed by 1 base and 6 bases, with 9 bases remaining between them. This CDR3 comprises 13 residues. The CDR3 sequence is CASSIAFFNGYTF. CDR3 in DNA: TGTGCCAGTAGTATAGCCTTCTTTAATGGCTACACCTTC. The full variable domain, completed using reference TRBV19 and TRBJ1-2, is DGGITQSPKYLFRKEGQNVTLSCEQNLNHDAMYWYRQDPGQGLRLIYYSQIVNDFQKGDIAEGYSVSREKKESFPLTVTSAQKNPTAFYLCASSIAFFNGYTFGSGTRLTVV.

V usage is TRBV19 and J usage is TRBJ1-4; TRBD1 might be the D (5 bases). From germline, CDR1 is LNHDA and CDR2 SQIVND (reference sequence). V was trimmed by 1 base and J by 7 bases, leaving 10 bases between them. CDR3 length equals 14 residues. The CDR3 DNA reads TGTGCCAGTAGTATAGTGAGCGGGGGTGAAAAACTGTTTTTT. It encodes CASSIVSGGEKLFF.

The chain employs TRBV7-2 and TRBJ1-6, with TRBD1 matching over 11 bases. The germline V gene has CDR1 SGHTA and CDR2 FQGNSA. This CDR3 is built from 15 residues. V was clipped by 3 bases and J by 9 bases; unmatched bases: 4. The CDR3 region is CASSFRTGGGSPLHF. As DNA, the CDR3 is TGTGCCAGCAGCTTTCGGACAGGGGGCGGTTCACCCCTCCACTTT.

The CDR3 region is CASSLAESYEQYF. CDR3 DNA: TGTGCCAGCAGTTTGGCTGAATCCTACGAGCAGTACTTC. The chain joins TRBV12-3 or TRBV12-4 to TRBJ2-7, with unresolved D. The germline V and J ends were trimmed by 3 bases and 1 base, with 7 bases remaining between them. The CDR3 is made up of 13 amino acids.

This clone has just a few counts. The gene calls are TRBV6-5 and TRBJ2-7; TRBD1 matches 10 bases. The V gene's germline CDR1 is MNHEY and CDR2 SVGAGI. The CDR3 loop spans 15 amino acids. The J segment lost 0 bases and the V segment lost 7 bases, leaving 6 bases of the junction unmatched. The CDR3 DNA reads TGTGCCAGCACGCCTCGACAGGGGGCCTCCTACGAGCAGTACTTC. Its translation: CASTPRQGASYEQYF.

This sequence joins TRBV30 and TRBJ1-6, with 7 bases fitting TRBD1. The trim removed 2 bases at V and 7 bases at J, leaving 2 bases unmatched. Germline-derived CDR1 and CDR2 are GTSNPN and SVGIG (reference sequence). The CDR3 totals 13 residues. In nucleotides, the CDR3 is TGTGCCTGGAGTCGGGACAGAAATTCACCCCTCCACTTT. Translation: CAWSRDRNSPLHF.

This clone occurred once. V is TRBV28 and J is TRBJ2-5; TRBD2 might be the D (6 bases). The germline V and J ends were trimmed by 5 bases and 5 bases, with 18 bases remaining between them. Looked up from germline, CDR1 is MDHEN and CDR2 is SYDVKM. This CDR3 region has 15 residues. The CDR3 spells CASSTPEGNKETQYF. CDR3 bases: TGTGCCAGCAGTACCCCGGAGGGGAATAAGGAGACCCAGTACTTC.